This TCR beta chain stems from a study of technical replicates of blood from a handful of donors. Profiled with immunoSEQ multiplex PCR; TCRdb holds only in-frame clones, not every one. The sample has tens of thousands of clones, 90% to 95% seen once; the top ten hold more than 0.2%. The V gene lost 0 bases and the J gene lost 5 bases, with 13 bases spanning the gap. The CDR3 totals 16 residues. From germline, CDR1 is SGHTA and CDR2 FQGNSA. The chain uses TRBV7-2 and TRBJ2-2; D possibly corresponds to TRBD2 (6 bases). The TCR sequence derives from a human donor in good health. Sample: T cells isolated from PBMCs. The CDR3 DNA sequence: TGTGCCAGCAGCTTAGCTCTCGGGAGTAGGACCGGGGAGCTGTTTTTT. Its protein product is CASSLALGSRTGELFF. Looking up the rest from reference TRBV7-2 and TRBJ2-2 gives the full variable domain: GAGVSQSPSNKVTEKGKDVELRCDPISGHTALYWYRQSLGQGLEFLIYFQGNSAPDKSGLPSDRFSAERTGGSVSTLTIQRTQQEDSAVYLCASSLALGSRTGELFFGEGSRLTVL.